The 25 T cell receptor beta chains below were found in one sample sequenced in a study of blood T cell repertoires in COVID-19. TCRdb keeps only in-frame clones here, not all; method: immunoSEQ multiplex PCR. The data contain 150,000 to 200,000 clones, over 80% of them singletons. Sequencing used PBMCs or T cells enriched from blood (not recorded which). Every receptor here comes from a woman in her sixties or seventies who had recovered from COVID-19.

This CDR3 reads CATGTGGTDTQYF. The CDR3 coding sequence is TGTGCCACCGGGACAGGGGGCACAGATACGCAGTATTTT. This chain uses TRBV24-1 with TRBJ2-3; 10 positions match TRBD1. CDR1 and CDR2 (germline): KGHDR, SFDVKD. The CDR3 is 13 residues long. Germline trimming cut 9 bases from V and 1 base from J; bases unmatched to any gene: 0.

J is TRBJ2-7 and V is TRBV7-2; no clear D. Germline lookup yields CDR1 SGHTA and CDR2 FQGNSA. Trimming removed 2 bases from V and 3 bases from J, with 14 bases in between. CDR3 length: 15 amino acids. In nucleotides, the CDR3 is TGTGCCAGCAGCTTATCGATGGGCGAGAGCTACGAGCAGTACTTC. Translation gives CASSLSMGESYEQYF.

The chain is built from TRBV6-5 and TRBJ1-5; D might be TRBD1 (6 bases). V dropped 6 bases and J dropped 4 bases, with 13 bases sitting between them. Per the germline V gene, CDR1 is MNHEY and CDR2 is SVGAGI. The CDR3 has 14 amino acids. This CDR3 reads CASRTGPGNQPQHF. The CDR3 DNA follows: TGTGCCAGCAGAACAGGGCCGGGGAATCAGCCCCAGCATTTT.

This chain joins TRBV6-1 and TRBJ1-4; 7 positions match TRBD1. V was clipped by 3 bases and J by 10 bases; unmatched bases: 5. The CDR3 totals 13 residues. Germline CDR1 MNHNS, CDR2 SASEGT. The CDR3 loop reads CASSESAGGKLFF. The CDR3 DNA reads TGTGCCAGCAGTGAGTCGGCAGGGGGAAAACTGTTTTTT.

V is TRBV9 and J is TRBJ1-2, with 8 bases that match TRBD1. V gave up 4 bases and J gave up 4 bases; unmatched junction bases: 9. CDR1 is SGDLS, CDR2 YYNGEE, per germline. The CDR3 is 15 amino acids. DNA for the CDR3: TGTGCCAGCAGCTTCACCCTGGACAGGGCCTATGGCTACACCTTC. This sequence encodes CASSFTLDRAYGYTF.

The V and J genes are TRBV7-9 and TRBJ2-7, with 7 bases matching TRBD1. CDR1 SEHNR and CDR2 FQNEAQ come from the germline V gene (reference sequence). The CDR3 extends over 13 amino acids. V was clipped by 4 bases and J by 4 bases; unmatched bases: 4. Written as DNA, the CDR3 is TGTGCCAGCAGCTCCGAGACAGGGTACGAGCAGTACTTC. Its translation: CASSSETGYEQYF.

This clone was counted once. Sequence at one end of the junction differs from germline and may be a read error. This sequence joins TRBV6-5 and TRBJ2-7, with D tentatively TRBD1 (6 bases). The CDR3 has 13 amino acids. The germline CDR1 and CDR2 sequences are MNHEY and SVGAGI. CDR3 protein: CASRGTRAYGQYF. CDR3 sequence (DNA): TGTGCCAGCAGGGGGACACGAGCTTACGGGCAGTACTTC.

J is TRBJ2-1 and V is TRBV7-2; D possibly corresponds to TRBD1 (5 bases). Trimming pared 5 bases from V and 10 bases from J, leaving 15 bases between. The CDR3 runs 13 residues. Germline V CDR1 and CDR2: SGHTA, FQGNSA. This CDR3 is CASSKTREGEQFF. CDR3 DNA: TGTGCCAGCAGCAAAACCAGGGAAGGGGAGCAGTTCTTC.

The chain is built from TRBV4-1 and TRBJ1-4; TRBD1 is a possible D gene (6 bases). The V and J ends lost 0 bases and 6 bases respectively, with 17 bases between them. Germline values: CDR1 MGHRA, CDR2 YSYEKL. This CDR3 has 17 residues. As DNA, the CDR3 is TGCGCCAGCAGCCAAGATATAATGGGCAGGGGAGATGAAAAACTGTTTTTT. Its translation: CASSQDIMGRGDEKLFF.

This clone was seen once. This sequence joins TRBV29-1 and TRBJ1-1; 8 bases map to TRBD1. The germline CDR1 and CDR2 sequences are SQVTM and ANQGSEA. The J segment lost 5 bases and the V segment lost 2 bases, leaving 10 bases of the junction unmatched. This CDR3 has 15 amino acids. This CDR3 is CSVEPRGQVGTEAFF. The CDR3 coding sequence is TGCAGCGTTGAACCCAGGGGGCAGGTGGGTACTGAAGCTTTCTTT.

The rearrangement joins TRBV2 to TRBJ1-5; D remains ambiguous. V was trimmed by 4 bases and J by 0 bases, leaving 10 bases between them. Germline V CDR1 and CDR2: SNHLY, FYNNEI. The length of the CDR3 is 15 residues. The DNA for the CDR3 is TGTGCCAGCAGTGCCCAGGTCAATAGCAATCAGCCCCAGCATTTT. Protein: CASSAQVNSNQPQHF. Based on the CDR3 plus reference TRBV2 and TRBJ1-5, the full variable domain is EPEVTQTPSHQVTQMGQEVILRCVPISNHLYFYWYRQILGQKVEFLVSFYNNEISEKSEIFDDQFSVERPDGSNFTLKIRSTKLEDSAMYFCASSAQVNSNQPQHFGDGTRLSIL.

This chain links TRBV28 with TRBJ2-7, with D maybe TRBD1 (5 bases). The germline V gene has CDR1 MDHEN and CDR2 SYDVKM. The V and J ends lost 3 bases and 0 bases respectively, with 9 bases between them. CDR3 length: 14 amino acids. Written as DNA, the CDR3 is TGTGCCAGCAGTTTGGGGCGGTTCTCCTACGAGCAGTACTTC. Its translation is CASSLGRFSYEQYF. Full variable domain (missing parts from reference TRBV28 and TRBJ2-7): DVKVTQSSRYLVKRTGEKVFLECVQDMDHENMFWYRQDPGLGLRLIYFSYDVKMKEKGDIPEGYSVSREKKERFSLILESASTNQTSMYLCASSLGRFSYEQYFGPGTRLTVT.

In its sample, this clone was seen once. J is TRBJ2-2 and V is TRBV6-5, with TRBD1 identical over 7 bases. V lost 6 bases and J lost 6; bases outside the gene matches: 4. This CDR3 comprises 13 residues. CDR1 and CDR2 from the germline V gene are MNHEY and SVGAGI. The CDR3 region has the DNA TGTGCCAGCAGGAAACAGGGGCCCGGGGAGCTGTTTTTT. This encodes CASRKQGPGELFF.

The chain carries TRBV2 and TRBJ1-1; D gene unclear. The length of the CDR3 is 16 residues. Germline V gene sequence: CDR1 SNHLY, CDR2 FYNNEI. Deletions cut 3 bases from V and 3 bases from J, with 17 bases between. The CDR3 sequence is CASSDFSGLGYTEAFF. The CDR3, as DNA: TGTGCCAGCAGTGATTTTAGCGGTCTGGGTTACACTGAAGCTTTCTTT.

The CDR3 DNA sequence: TGTGCCAGCAGTTTTCGGGACAGGTCTCAGCCCCAGCATTTT. This sequence encodes CASSFRDRSQPQHF. The J gene is TRBJ1-5, the V gene TRBV27; 8 nucleotides align to TRBD1. Germline CDR1 reads MNHEY; CDR2 reads SMNVEV (reference sequence). V lost 3 bases to trimming and J lost 6 bases; unmatched junction nucleotides: 4. The CDR3 runs 14 residues.

The chain recombines TRBV28 with TRBJ2-1; the D is unclear. Germline V CDR1 and CDR2: MDHEN, SYDVKM. V was shortened by 3 bases and J by 6 bases, with 9 bases between the two germline ends. This CDR3 is built from 13 residues. As DNA, the CDR3 is TGTGCCAGCAGTTTGCGGCCCATCAATGAGCAGTTCTTC. Amino acids: CASSLRPINEQFF.

The chain has TRBV6-6 and TRBJ2-4, with a weak D call TRBD2 (6 bases). The CDR3 extends over 14 amino acids. The V gene's germline CDR1 is MNHNY and CDR2 SVGAGI (reference sequence). Trimming stripped 1 base from V and 5 bases from J, with 9 bases between. CDR3 bases: TGTGCCAGCAGTTACTTCCGGAGGGAAAACATTCAGTACTTC. This sequence encodes CASSYFRRENIQYF.

This sequence joins TRBV6-5 and TRBJ2-7; weak D call: TRBD2 (7 bases). Trimming cost V 4 bases and J 2 bases, with 15 bases left between them. The germline V gene has CDR1 MNHEY and CDR2 SVGAGI. CDR3 size: 15 residues. The CDR3 protein is CASSSQRGGPYEQYF. The CDR3 nucleotides read TGTGCCAGCAGTTCCCAGAGGGGGGGGCCCTACGAGCAGTACTTC.

The rearrangement links TRBV10-3 to TRBJ2-1, with TRBD2 matching over 11 bases. The CDR3 loop spans 16 amino acids. Germline CDR1 ENHRY, CDR2 SYGVKD. Trimming at V came to 5 bases and at J to 0 bases, leaving 3 bases not matched to a gene. CDR3 DNA: TGTGCCATCAGTCGACTAGCGGGGAGCTCCTACAATGAGCAGTTCTTC. Its translation: CAISRLAGSSYNEQFF.

The genes are TRBV6-5 and TRBJ2-4; TRBD2 aligns across 7 bases. Germline V gene data show CDR1 as MNHEY and CDR2 as SVGAGI. The CDR3 has 10 residues. V dropped 11 bases and J dropped 10; count of bases not matched to a gene: 5. The CDR3 loop reads CAAGGTIQYF. CDR3 coding DNA: TGTGCCGCCGGGGGGACTATTCAGTACTTC.

CDR3 nucleotide sequence: TGTGCCAGCAGCCAATCGGGACTGGGTGGCTACACCTTC. Encoded protein: CASSQSGLGGYTF. The gene calls are TRBV16 and TRBJ1-2; D is possibly TRBD1 (5 bases). CDR3 length equals 13 residues. From germline, CDR1 is KGHSY and CDR2 FQNENV. V was pared by 0 bases and J by 7 bases, with 9 bases between.

The chain couples TRBV5-1 to TRBJ2-1, with 7 bases matching TRBD1. This CDR3 has 14 residues. Trimming removed 0 bases from V and 5 bases from J; junction bases left unmatched: 2. Germline CDR1 is SGHRS and CDR2 is YFSETQ. CDR3 sequence (DNA): TGCGCCAGCAGCTTGGCAGGGACAGACAATGAGCAGTTCTTC. Residues: CASSLAGTDNEQFF.

The J gene is TRBJ1-1, the V gene TRBV30, with TRBD1 matching 7 bases. CDR3 length: 13 residues. Germline V CDR1 and CDR2: GTSNPN, SVGIG (reference sequence). V lost 4 bases and J lost 9; bases outside the gene matches: 11. Here the CDR3 DNA reads TGTGCCTGGACCGGGGCAGGGGGGCCCCAAGCTTTCTTT. It codes for CAWTGAGGPQAFF.

This clone occurred once. The CDR3 bases are TGCGCCAGCAGCTTGGGACTAGCGGGAGTTTGGGAGACCCAGTACTTC. The encoded protein is CASSLGLAGVWETQYF. The V and J genes are TRBV5-1 and TRBJ2-5, with 12 bases matching TRBD2. The ends lost 0 bases at V and 5 bases at J; junction bases unmatched: 5. Germline lookup yields CDR1 SGHRS and CDR2 YFSETQ. The length of the CDR3 is 16 residues.

V usage is TRBV3-1 (or the pseudogene TRBV3-2) and J usage is TRBJ1-1, with D possibly matching TRBD1 (5 bases). This CDR3 comprises 16 residues. V dropped 1 base and J dropped 7 bases, with 19 bases sitting between them. The V gene's germline CDR1 is LGHDT and CDR2 YNNKEL (reference sequence). CDR3 residues: CASSQAYTGSKGEAFF. DNA for the CDR3: TGTGCCAGCAGCCAAGCCTATACAGGATCCAAGGGTGAAGCTTTCTTT.